A selection of T cell receptor beta chains follows, all from one sample in a study of T cell changes during pregnancy in multiple sclerosis. Sequencing used immunoSEQ multiplex PCR; TCRdb keeps in-frame clones, though not all of them. The sample contains about 69,000 clones, approximately 86% of which appear only once. The sequencing here drew on peripheral blood, taken before pregnancy. These receptors came from a female donor with multiple sclerosis, enrolled in a pregnancy study. The CDR3 runs from the conserved cysteine through the conserved F or W. The order of the fields is J gene, clone size, V gene, D gene, CDR3 protein, CDR3 DNA. The D gene is left open where the match is weak. Clone size is shown for a subset of rows, as once, few, many or a class of expanded clone.

>TRBJ1-1|NA|TRBV6-5|TRBD1
CASSYSLDRGTEAFF
TGTGCCAGCAGTTACTCGTTAGACAGGGGAACTGAAGCTTTCTTT
>TRBJ2-7|few|TRBV6-6|NA
CASSYTHEQYF
TGTGCCAGCAGTTACACTCACGAGCAGTACTTC
>TRBJ2-7|NA|TRBV7-8|TRBD2
CASSLGPLAGPRDYEQYF
TGTGCCAGCAGCTTAGGGCCTTTAGCGGGACCGAGGGACTACGAGCAGTACTTC
>TRBJ2-5|NA|TRBV7-2|NA
CASSFRTVSPQETQYF
TGTGCCAGCAGCTTTCGGACAGTGAGCCCTCAAGAGACCCAGTACTTC
>TRBJ1-1|NA|TRBV27|NA
CASSREPMGYTEAFF
TGTGCCAGCTCAAGGGAGCCCATGGGGTACACTGAAGCTTTCTTT
>TRBJ1-5|NA|TRBV2|NA
CASSVNFEGVFQHF
TGTGCCAGCAGTGTCAATTTTGAGGGTGTGTTCCAGCATTTT
>TRBJ2-7|NA|TRBV6-1|TRBD1
CASSEASGQGNYEQYF
TGTGCCAGCAGTGAAGCTAGCGGACAGGGCAACTACGAGCAGTACTTC
>TRBJ2-1|NA|TRBV10-3|TRBD2
CAITSGLAGVNEQFF
TGTGCCATCACATCGGGACTAGCGGGAGTAAATGAGCAGTTCTTC
>TRBJ1-2|NA|TRBV7-3|NA
CASSYTGHYGYTF
TGTGCCAGCAGCTATACAGGTCACTATGGCTACACCTTC
>TRBJ2-2|NA|TRBV27|TRBD2
CASSLAGERTGELFF
TGTGCCAGCAGTTTAGCGGGAGAAAGGACCGGGGAGCTGTTTTTT
>TRBJ1-1|NA|TRBV6-6|NA
CASSLRGGDTEAFF
TGTGCCAGCAGTTTAAGGGGGGGCGACACTGAAGCTTTCTTT
>TRBJ1-5|once|TRBV7-2|NA
CASSLRDGDNQPQHF
TGTGCCAGCAGCTTACGGGATGGAGACAATCAGCCCCAGCATTTT
>TRBJ1-2|once|TRBV5-1|NA
CASTPDGPEGYGYTF
TGCGCCAGCACCCCGGACGGACCGGAGGGGTATGGCTACACCTTC
>TRBJ1-2|NA|TRBV27|NA
CASSLRGTHGYTF
TGTGCCAGCAGTTTGCGGGGGACGCATGGCTACACCTTC
>TRBJ1-5|NA|TRBV7-2|NA
CASSFGANQPQHF
TGTGCCAGCAGCTTTGGAGCAAATCAGCCCCAGCATTTT
>TRBJ1-2|NA|TRBV4-3|TRBD1
CASSQGQTRANYGYTF
TGCGCCAGCAGCCAGGGACAGACGAGAGCTAACTATGGCTACACCTTC
>TRBJ1-5|NA|TRBV2|NA
CASSVQENQPQHF
TGTGCCAGCAGCGTACAGGAAAATCAGCCCCAGCATTTT
>TRBJ2-3|NA|TRBV29-1|TRBD2
CSVRGLAGRTDTQYF
TGCAGCGTTCGGGGGCTAGCGGGGCGCACAGATACGCAGTATTTT
>TRBJ1-5|NA|TRBV19|NA
CASSIDLTSQPQHF
TGTGCCAGTAGTATAGATCTTACCAGTCAGCCCCAGCATTTT
>TRBJ2-7|NA|TRBV7-3|TRBD2
CASSLSGGGAHEQYF
TGTGCCAGCAGCTTAAGCGGCGGGGGGGCCCACGAGCAGTACTTC
>TRBJ2-2|NA|TRBV2|NA
CASSLRAYNTGELFF
TGTGCCAGCTCTCTGAGGGCTTACAACACCGGGGAGCTGTTTTTT
>TRBJ2-7|NA|TRBV6-5|TRBD1
CASSWTGSGEQYF
TGTGCCAGCAGTTGGACAGGGTCAGGCGAGCAGTACTTC
>TRBJ1-4|once|TRBV13|NA
CASSSRVGAQEKLFF
TGTGCCAGCAGCAGTAGAGTGGGGGCGCAGGAAAAACTGTTTTTT
>TRBJ2-3|NA|TRBV5-6|NA
CASSPEWGGHGAQYF
TGTGCCAGCAGCCCGGAATGGGGCGGTCATGGAGCGCAGTATTTT
>TRBJ2-3|NA|TRBV11-3|NA
CASSLGSGETDTQYF
TGTGCCAGCAGCTTAGGTTCAGGCGAGACAGATACGCAGTATTTT
>TRBJ1-3|NA|TRBV11-3|NA
CASSRGSAGNTIYF
TGTGCCAGCAGCAGGGGCAGCGCTGGAAACACCATATATTTT
>TRBJ2-7|NA|TRBV19|NA
CASSRTGTLREQYF
TGTGCCAGTAGTCGTACCGGGACACTCCGCGAGCAGTACTTC
>TRBJ1-2|once|TRBV27|TRBD1
CASSRDRGLYGYTF
TGTGCCAGCAGCCGTGACAGGGGGCTCTATGGCTACACCTTC
>TRBJ2-7|NA|TRBV6-6|TRBD2
CATGGVYEQYF
TGTGCCACGGGGGGAGTCTACGAGCAGTACTTC
>TRBJ1-3|NA|TRBV6-5|NA
CASSYEPGGVNTIYF
TGTGCCAGCAGTTACGAACCCGGGGGAGTAAACACCATATATTTT
>TRBJ2-1|NA|TRBV7-8|TRBD1
CASSRRQGAHEQFF
TGTGCCAGCAGCCGCAGACAGGGGGCCCATGAGCAGTTCTTC
>TRBJ2-7|once|TRBV10-2|NA
CASSDPGALTSYEQYF
TGCGCCAGCAGTGATCCTGGGGCCCTTACGTCCTACGAGCAGTACTTC
>TRBJ1-3|NA|TRBV5-6|NA
CASSLDRAGNTIYF
TGTGCCAGCAGCTTGGACAGGGCTGGAAACACCATATATTTT
>TRBJ1-5|NA|TRBV30|NA
CAWSRQNSNQPQHF
TGTGCCTGGAGTAGACAGAATAGCAATCAGCCCCAGCATTTT
>TRBJ1-3|once|TRBV4-3|TRBD1
CASSQDFRGSGNTIYF
TGCGCCAGCAGCCAAGATTTCAGGGGGTCTGGAAACACCATATATTTT
>TRBJ2-2|NA|TRBV19|NA
CASLGGPGATGELFF
TGTGCCAGTCTGGGGGGTCCGGGAGCGACCGGGGAGCTGTTTTTT
>TRBJ1-2|NA|TRBV6-1|NA
CASSEGASIYGYTF
TGTGCCAGCAGTGAAGGGGCGTCAATCTATGGCTACACCTTC
>TRBJ2-3|NA|TRBV27|TRBD2
CASSTRLAGGLDTQYF
TGTGCCAGCAGTACCCGACTAGCGGGAGGTCTAGATACGCAGTATTTT
>TRBJ1-2|NA|TRBV5-6|NA
CASSLNGPGGGYTF
TGTGCCAGCAGCTTGAACGGTCCTGGGGGGGGCTACACCTTC
>TRBJ2-5|NA|TRBV7-2|TRBD2
CASSRTSGGTQETQYF
TGTGCCAGCAGCCGCACTAGCGGGGGTACCCAAGAGACCCAGTACTTC
>TRBJ2-6|NA|TRBV19|NA
CASSKTASGANVLTF
TGTGCCAGTAGTAAGACAGCTTCTGGGGCCAACGTCCTGACTTTC
>TRBJ2-5|NA|TRBV5-4|NA
CAILILQLHQETQYF
TGTGCCATCCTCATATTACAGCTGCACCAAGAGACCCAGTACTTC
>TRBJ2-7|once|TRBV7-9|NA
CASSFGSSYEQYF
TGTGCCAGCAGCTTTGGGAGTTCCTACGAGCAGTACTTC
>TRBJ1-5|NA|TRBV19|TRBD1
CASRAGGQGDQPQHF
TGTGCCAGTAGAGCCGGGGGACAGGGCGATCAGCCCCAGCATTTT
>TRBJ2-7|NA|TRBV6-5|TRBD2
CASSQLAGAIHEQYF
TGTGCCAGCAGTCAATTAGCGGGAGCGATCCACGAGCAGTACTTC
>TRBJ1-5|NA|TRBV7-9|TRBD1
CASSPGRQGQLNQPQHF
TGTGCCAGCAGCCCAGGGCGACAGGGCCAACTAAATCAGCCCCAGCATTTT
>TRBJ1-6|NA|TRBV14|NA
CASSQDSGLNSPLHF
TGTGCCAGCAGCCAAGATTCCGGTCTTAATTCACCCCTCCACTTT
>TRBJ1-1|NA|TRBV5-1|TRBD1
CASSLGPTGPTEAFF
TGCGCCAGCAGCTTGGGTCCGACAGGGCCCACTGAAGCTTTCTTT
>TRBJ2-3|NA|TRBV4-1|TRBD1
CASSLGWTGIKGTDTQYF
TGCGCCAGCAGCCTGGGTTGGACAGGGATCAAGGGCACAGATACGCAGTATTTT
>TRBJ1-1|NA|TRBV7-9|TRBD1
CASSETGANEAFF
TGTGCCAGCAGCGAGACAGGGGCTAATGAAGCTTTCTTT
>TRBJ1-6|NA|TRBV7-9|NA
CASSLYDINSPLHF
TGTGCCAGCAGCTTATACGACATAAATTCACCCCTCCACTTT